This T cell receptor (beta chain) was found in a study of T cell repertoires in cytomegalovirus infection (dated by TCRdb to between 2018 and 2020). Looking at the study overall: Donor HLA type was relevant to the analysis, because carriage of CMV infection together with the matching HLA type was indicated by public TCR beta signatures.

This sample was sequenced with an Illumina HiSeq 1500. Using fastp trimming at Q25 and MiXCR clonotype assembly, TCRdb reanalyzed the public sequencing data and kept in-frame beta chains. Merged by CDR3 protein, the rows form single entries marked with the most common genes and DNA. The sample table contains under 300,000 distinct CDR3 sequences; only one count was recorded for approximately 15% of them. Roughly 50% of the sample is held by the ten biggest clonotypes. This clonotype has a count of ten or more. Its antigen remains undetermined. No much larger clone exists at a distance of one base, and base qualities are not known. V is reduced by 2 bases and J by 4 bases, leaving a spacing of 5 bases between them. The germline V gene sets CDR1 to SQVTM and CDR2 to ANQGSEA. Spanning cysteine to phenylalanine, the CDR3 consists of 11 amino acids. Only CDR3 DNA is held: 33 bases, read in frame from base 1.

General study outcomes and caveats: In both this cohort and an independent cohort of 300 to 450 donors, the cumulative frequency of public TCR beta family members distinguished carriers of CMV infection plus the relevant HLA type. The ex vivo response was dominated by HLA-C-restricted CMV-specific TCR beta clonotypes, and the single most frequent clonotype in two of eight donors was supplied by these HLA-C-restricted clonotypes.

The source is a human donor in good health (CMV status not recorded). Some clones in this sample may be carry-over from other donors' samples. This receptor chain uses TRBV29-1 and TRBJ2-5; no D segment can be confidently identified. Material: CD8+ T cells from PBMCs. For the CDR3, the sequence is CSVERRETQYF. The nucleotide sequence reads as follows: TGCAGCGTTGAAAGGAGAGAGACCCAGTACTTC.